Below, 19 T cell receptor beta chains from the same sample are listed, as sequenced in a study of T-cell memory formation after mild COVID-19. TCRdb re-called the 5' RACE reads with MiXCR, one entry per CDR3 protein. The sample records a few hundred thousand distinct CDR3 sequences, roughly an eighth being singletons. What was sequenced was PBMCs or a T cell subset sorted from them (not recorded which). Source of these receptors: a young man who had mild COVID-19 (a few samples of this study predate the infection). Cell type and time point are not known.

The chain is built from TRBV12-3 or TRBV12-4 and TRBJ2-7; unclear D gene. The CDR3 loop spans 14 amino acids. Trimming left V 2 bases short and J 5 bases short, with 13 bases between. CDR3 in amino acids: CASSLRIGSHEQYV. The DNA for the CDR3 is TGTGCCAGCAGTTTACGTATAGGTTCCCACGAGCAGTACGTC.

Only a few counts were recorded for this clonotype. This rearrangement joins TRBV6-6 to TRBJ2-7; D is perhaps TRBD1 or TRBD2 (6 bases each). The CDR3 contains 13 residues. With 2 bases removed from V and 7 bases from J, the gap between germline ends came to 12 bases. The germline V gene has CDR1 MNHNY and CDR2 SVGAGI (reference sequence). DNA of the CDR3: TGTGCCAGCAGTTACACGGGGGCGGGAGAGCAGTACGTC. Its protein is CASSYTGAGEQYV.

This clonotype was seen more than once but under ten times. The chain uses TRBV2 and TRBJ1-1; no firm D call. The CDR3 extends over 15 amino acids. The germline CDR1 and CDR2 sequences are SNHLY and FYNNEI. Trimming cost V 3 bases and J 8 bases, with 19 bases left between them. Here the CDR3 reads CASSDHPGAPAEAFF. CDR3 DNA sequence: TGTGCCAGCAGTGACCATCCGGGAGCCCCAGCCGAAGCTTTCTTT.

This clonotype was seen a few times. This chain connects TRBV20-1 to TRBJ1-3; unclear D gene. Trimming cost V 6 bases and J 1 base, with 13 bases left between them. Germline values: CDR1 DFQATT, CDR2 SNEGSKA (reference sequence). This CDR3 contains 14 residues. CDR3 residues: CSATPGESGNTIYF. The CDR3 bases are TGCAGTGCCACCCCCGGGGAGTCTGGAAACACCATATATTTT.

There are a few counts of this clonotype. The genes are TRBV12-3 or TRBV12-4 and TRBJ2-5, with 10 positions matching TRBD2. Losses at the gene ends were 2 bases for V and 1 base for J; bases not matched to a gene: 4. The CDR3 length is 16 residues. The CDR3 DNA reads TGTGCCAGCAGTTTAAGGCCTAGCGGGGGCCAAGAGACCCAGTACTTC. It translates to CASSLRPSGGQETQYF.

This clonotype has only a few counts. The chain recombines TRBV7-9 with TRBJ1-4; D gene unclear. Trimming took off 6 bases at V and 0 bases at J, with 20 bases between the two ends. The CDR3 loop spans 18 amino acids. Germline V gene data show CDR1 as SEHNR and CDR2 as FQNEAQ (reference sequence). Here the CDR3 reads CASRPRLRTLSTNEKLFF. The CDR3, as DNA: TGTGCCAGCAGGCCTAGACTGAGAACCCTATCAACTAATGAAAAACTGTTTTTT.

The chain has TRBV18 and TRBJ1-3, with a tentative D call TRBD1 (6 bases). The CDR3 length is 14 residues. Germline V gene sequence: CDR1 KGHSH, CDR2 LQKENI. V was cut by 3 bases and J by 4 bases, with 10 bases left in between. The CDR3 region is CASSPDSAGNTIYF. The CDR3 DNA follows: TGTGCCAGCTCACCGGACAGTGCCGGAAACACCATATATTTT.

This chain connects TRBV6-4 to TRBJ1-4; TRBD1 is a possible D gene (6 bases). V lost 7 bases and J lost 5, with 14 bases in between. This CDR3 has 14 amino acids. From germline, CDR1 is MRHNA and CDR2 SNTAGT. In DNA, the CDR3 is TGTGCCAGCACCGTGACAGGTTTGAATGAAAAACTGTTTTTT. Amino acid sequence: CASTVTGLNEKLFF.

This clonotype appeared many times. The chain couples TRBV2 to TRBJ1-2; TRBD1 matches at 11 bases. This CDR3 region has 12 residues. In germline, CDR1 is SNHLY, CDR2 FYNNEI. The trim removed 6 bases at V and 7 bases at J, leaving 1 base unmatched. As DNA, the CDR3 is TGTGCCAGCAGGGACAGGGGGCCTGGCTACACCTTC. Translation: CASRDRGPGYTF. Together with reference TRBV2 and TRBJ1-2, the CDR3 gives the full variable domain: EPEVTQTPSHQVTQMGQEVILRCVPISNHLYFYWYRQILGQKVEFLVSFYNNEISEKSEIFDDQFSVERPDGSNFTLKIRSTKLEDSAMYFCASRDRGPGYTFGSGTRLTVV.

Turning to this clonotype: Mismatch with germline at one junction end may stem from a read error. The chain has TRBV5-1 and TRBJ2-1; unclear D gene. The germline gives CDR1 SGHRS, CDR2 YFSETQ. The CDR3 length is 14 residues. The CDR3 is CASSLGADWNEQLF. In nucleotides, the CDR3 is TGCGCCAGCAGCTTGGGAGCCGATTGGAATGAGCAGTTATTC.

The rearrangement joins TRBV5-1 to TRBJ2-5, with TRBD2 matching over 10 bases. CDR1 and CDR2 from the germline V gene are SGHRS and YFSETQ. This CDR3 comprises 15 residues. Trimming cost V 2 bases and J 4 bases; bases outside gene matches: 5. In DNA form, the CDR3 reads TGCGCCAGCAGCTTCTCTCGGACTAGCGGAGAGACCCAGTACTTC. It is translated as CASSFSRTSGETQYF.

This clonotype was found a few times. This rearrangement joins TRBV7-9 to TRBJ1-2; 7 positions match TRBD1. Germline V gene sequence: CDR1 SEHNR, CDR2 FQNEAQ (reference sequence). The CDR3 contains 14 residues. V dropped 10 bases and J dropped 5; count of bases not matched to a gene: 13. CDR3 sequence: CAMQGDSGTYGYTF. The CDR3 DNA reads as TGTGCCATGCAGGGGGACAGCGGTACTTATGGCTACACCTTC.

The table lists this clonotype with a few counts. The chain joins TRBV9 to TRBJ2-2; TRBD1 agrees at 7 bases. The germline V gene has CDR1 SGDLS and CDR2 YYNGEE. The CDR3 loop spans 17 amino acids. Trimming removed 0 bases from V and 2 bases from J; junction bases left unmatched: 7. CDR3 bases: TGTGCCAGCAGCGTAGCCCTTGGGACAGTTAACACCGGGGAGCTGTTTTTT. Its protein is CASSVALGTVNTGELFF.

The V call is TRBV15, the J call TRBJ1-1; TRBD1 matches 9 bases. V shed 0 bases, J shed 4 bases, and the junction held 9 bases outside the gene matches. From germline, CDR1 is LNHNV and CDR2 YYDKDF (reference sequence). The CDR3 extends over 17 amino acids. The CDR3 DNA follows: TGTGCCACCAGCAGAGATCATTTGGACAGGGGAAGCACTGAAGCTTTCTTT. Its translation is CATSRDHLDRGSTEAFF.

This clonotype occurred a few times. The V and J genes are TRBV28 and TRBJ2-1; the match to TRBD2 covers 8 bases. Germline loops: CDR1 MDHEN, CDR2 SYDVKM. The J segment lost 5 bases and the V segment lost 4 bases, leaving 7 bases of the junction unmatched. This CDR3 is built from 15 residues. Here the CDR3 DNA reads TGTGCCAGCAGTTCCGCGGGCGGGGGGCACAATGAGCAGTTCTTC. Translation gives CASSSAGGGHNEQFF.

The chain couples TRBV6-5 to TRBJ1-2; the D gene is possibly TRBD1 (5 bases). The CDR3 consists of 13 residues. From germline, CDR1 is MNHEY and CDR2 SVGAGI. V lost 2 bases, J lost 7 bases, and 11 bases lay in between. CDR3 amino acids: CASSYAQGIGYTF. The CDR3 nucleotides read TGTGCCAGCAGTTACGCCCAGGGTATTGGCTACACCTTC.

The chain joins TRBV10-3 to TRBJ2-3; no clear D gene. CDR1 ENHRY and CDR2 SYGVKD come from the germline V gene. V was shortened by 0 bases and J by 6 bases, with 4 bases between the two germline ends. The CDR3 totals 12 residues. The CDR3 protein is CAISESKDTQYF. For the CDR3, the DNA is TGTGCCATCAGTGAGTCGAAGGATACGCAGTATTTT.

This clonotype was detected ten times or more. This chain links TRBV5-1 with TRBJ1-1; 8 bases align to TRBD1. The CDR3 has 14 amino acids. Germline trimming cut 5 bases from V and 5 bases from J; bases unmatched to any gene: 8. CDR1 and CDR2 from the germline V gene are SGHRS and YFSETQ. The CDR3 nucleotides are TGCGCCAGCAGGTCCGGGACAGGAAGGACTGAAGCTTTCTTT. Its translation: CASRSGTGRTEAFF.

The V gene is TRBV12-3 or TRBV12-4, the J gene TRBJ1-3; tentative D call: TRBD1 (6 bases). This CDR3 has 18 residues. V gave up 7 bases and J gave up 0 bases, with 22 bases separating them. This CDR3 is CASTPGGGLGLSGNTIYF. As DNA, the CDR3 is TGTGCCAGCACTCCCGGAGGGGGGTTGGGCCTCTCTGGAAACACCATATATTTT.